The clone carrying this TCR beta chain was observed once. Its antigen is as yet unknown. Profiled with immunoSEQ multiplex PCR; TCRdb holds only in-frame clones, not every one. The sample yields over 150,000 clones, about 87% seen once. The sample comes from a study of T cell responses to AZD1222 COVID-19 vaccine. Across the whole study: Analyses pooled second doses at about 4 or about 12 weeks.

CDR1 is MNHEY, CDR2 SVGAGI, per germline. The CDR3 covers 15 residues. Trimming cost V 7 bases and J 0 bases, with 13 bases left between them. Study-level findings and limits: The study found Spike-specific TCR breadth and depth rose after two AZD1222 doses. Every sample of the repertoires postdated the peak T cell response. Targets within unmutated variant regions were reportedly found for nearly half of spike-specific TCRs.

Sequencing was performed on peripheral blood, taken on day 0 of AZD1222 vaccination. This chain uses TRBV6-5 with TRBJ1-3, with D unresolved. The TCR originated in an adult in good health. In DNA, the CDR3 is TGTGCCAGCAAGCCTCAGGCCGTCTCTGGAAACACCATATATTTT. Residues: CASKPQAVSGNTIYF.